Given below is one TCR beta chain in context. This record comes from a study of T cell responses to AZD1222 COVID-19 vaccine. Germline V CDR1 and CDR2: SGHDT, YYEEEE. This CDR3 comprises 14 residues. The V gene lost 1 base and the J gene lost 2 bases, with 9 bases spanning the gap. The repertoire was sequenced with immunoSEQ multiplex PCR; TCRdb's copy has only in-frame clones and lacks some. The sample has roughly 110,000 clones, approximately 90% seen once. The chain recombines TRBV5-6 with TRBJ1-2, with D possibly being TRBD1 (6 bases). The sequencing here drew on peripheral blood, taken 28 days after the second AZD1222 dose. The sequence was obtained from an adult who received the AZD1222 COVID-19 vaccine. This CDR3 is CASSLTGINYGYTF. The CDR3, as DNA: TGTGCCAGCAGCTTGACAGGGATAAACTATGGCTACACCTTC.